The 20 T cell receptor beta chains below were found in one sample sequenced in a study of T-cell memory formation after mild COVID-19. Using its own MiXCR run on the 5' RACE reads, TCRdb lists one record per CDR3 protein. The data show about 200,000 distinct CDR3 sequences, with around 9.1% seen just once and roughly 3.5% held by the top ten. The material sequenced was PBMCs or a T cell subset sorted from them (not recorded which). The receptors derive from a man between 18 and 35 years old who had mild COVID-19 (a few samples of this study predate the infection). Cell type and time point are not known.

There are many counts of this clonotype. V gene TRBV11-2 combines with J gene TRBJ2-7; the match to TRBD1 covers 12 bases. V gave up 3 bases and J gave up 7 bases; unmatched junction bases: 4. The V gene's germline CDR1 is SGHAT and CDR2 FQNNGV. This CDR3 has 14 amino acids. The CDR3 DNA is TGTGCCAGCAGCTTGGGACAGGGGGCGAGTGAGCAGTACTTC. Its translation is CASSLGQGASEQYF.

This clonotype was seen a few times. The chain has TRBV11-3 and TRBJ2-3; no clear D gene. Germline V gene data show CDR1 as SGHNT and CDR2 as YENEEA. This CDR3 region has 12 residues. The V end was cut by 3 bases, the J end by 6 bases, with 7 bases between. The DNA for the CDR3 is TGTGCCAGCAGCTTCCGTTACGATACGCAGTATTTT. As protein: CASSFRYDTQYF. Together with reference TRBV11-3 and TRBJ2-3, the CDR3 gives the full variable domain: EAGVVQSPRYKIIEKKQPVAFWCNPISGHNTLYWYLQNLGQGPELLIRYENEEAVDDSQLPKDRFSAERLKGVDSTLKIQPAELGDSAVYLCASSFRYDTQYFGPGTRLTVL.

This clonotype was detected ten times or more. J is TRBJ2-3 and V is TRBV6-5; 11 positions agree with TRBD1. Germline V gene data show CDR1 as MNHEY and CDR2 as SVGAGI. Unmatched junction bases numbered 6, after V lost 5 bases and J lost 2 bases. The CDR3 extends over 16 amino acids. CDR3 DNA sequence: TGTGCCAGCAGTCCAACGGACAGGGGGCCCACAGATACGCAGTATTTT. This encodes CASSPTDRGPTDTQYF.

This clonotype has a count of ten or more. V gene TRBV7-9 combines with J gene TRBJ1-6; possible D gene TRBD1, 5 bases. The CDR3 loop spans 13 amino acids. The germline V gene has CDR1 SEHNR and CDR2 FQNEAQ (reference sequence). V was cut by 3 bases and J by 13 bases, with 13 bases left in between. The CDR3 DNA reads as TGTGCCAGCAGCTTCACCACCCAGGGCCCCCTCCACTTT. Translation: CASSFTTQGPLHF.

This clonotype occurred a few times. V is TRBV12-3 or TRBV12-4 and J is TRBJ1-2, with 10 bases fitting TRBD1. There are 14 residues in the CDR3. V shed 7 bases and J 8 bases; nucleotides not matched to a gene: 10. The CDR3: CASKVRQGAGGYTF. The CDR3 region has the DNA TGTGCCAGCAAAGTTCGACAGGGGGCTGGGGGCTACACCTTC.

Only a few counts were recorded for this clonotype. This chain uses TRBV7-9 with TRBJ2-2; 9 nucleotides align to TRBD1. Germline CDR1 SEHNR, CDR2 FQNEAQ (reference sequence). CDR3 length equals 15 residues. With 5 bases clipped from V and 5 bases from J, the junction kept 6 bases outside the gene matches. The CDR3 coding sequence is TGTGCCAGCAGCCCTTGGGACAGGGATACCGGGGAGCTGTTTTTT. Protein: CASSPWDRDTGELFF.

The rearrangement joins TRBV5-1 to TRBJ1-2; D is ambiguous. CDR3 length: 18 residues. V lost 0 bases to trimming and J lost 6 bases, with 24 bases between them. Germline-derived CDR1 and CDR2 are SGHRS and YFSETQ. CDR3 sequence: CASSLGQMLASVFHGYTF. CDR3 DNA sequence: TGCGCCAGCAGCTTGGGGCAGATGCTGGCGTCGGTATTTCATGGCTACACCTTC.

CDR3 loop: CASSLVGDPFSYEQYF. CDR3 nucleotide sequence: TGTGCCAGCAGCTTAGTGGGGGACCCTTTCTCCTACGAGCAGTACTTC. The chain employs TRBV7-2 and TRBJ2-7; D tentatively reads TRBD1 or TRBD2 (5 bases each). Germline V gives CDR1 SGHTA, CDR2 FQGNSA. CDR3 length: 16 amino acids. V lost 1 base and J 0 bases, leaving 13 bases between the germline ends.

There are many counts of this clonotype. The V and J genes are TRBV7-2 and TRBJ2-1, with D tentatively TRBD2 (7 bases). V was trimmed by 3 bases and J by 9 bases, leaving 12 bases between them. This CDR3 is built from 13 residues. Germline-derived CDR1 and CDR2 are SGHTA and FQGNSA. The CDR3 DNA reads as TGTGCCAGCAGCTTGCGGGGGCGTACTGAGCAGTTCTTC. It codes for CASSLRGRTEQFF.

The CDR3 spells CASSFDVKGNEQFF. DNA for the CDR3: TGTGCCAGCAGTTTTGATGTTAAGGGGAATGAGCAGTTCTTC. The rearrangement links TRBV12-3 or TRBV12-4 to TRBJ2-1, with D possibly matching TRBD1 (5 bases). Between the trimmed V and J ends, which lost 3 bases and 7 bases, there was a span of 13 bases. The CDR3 covers 14 residues.

This sequence joins TRBV30 and TRBJ1-6; D gene uncertain. Germline CDR1 is GTSNPN and CDR2 is SVGIG (reference sequence). The CDR3 sequence is 15 residues long. V lost 0 bases and J 7 bases, leaving 13 bases between the germline ends. CDR3 nucleotide sequence: TGTGCCTGGAGTGTACGTGGAGTTGGGAATTCACCCCTCCACTTT. Translation: CAWSVRGVGNSPLHF.

The V and J genes are TRBV7-8 and TRBJ2-1, with D tentatively TRBD1 (6 bases). V lost 1 base, J lost 2 bases, and 15 bases lay in between. The CDR3 length is 17 residues. Germline V gene data show CDR1 as SGHVS and CDR2 as FQNEAQ. DNA for the CDR3: TGTGCCAGCAGCTTAGGCCTAGGGGCAGGGGCCTACAATGAGCAGTTCTTC. This codes for CASSLGLGAGAYNEQFF.

This clonotype was counted ten times or more. V usage is TRBV10-3 and J usage is TRBJ2-7; D remains unclear. The germline gives CDR1 ENHRY, CDR2 SYGVKD. The CDR3 has 15 residues. The V and J ends lost 10 bases and 0 bases respectively, with 19 bases between them. CDR3 loop: CASSLGPRSSYEQYV. The DNA of the CDR3 is TGTGCCAGCTCGCTCGGACCCAGGAGCTCCTACGAGCAGTACGTC.

This clonotype has a handful of counts. V usage is TRBV20-1 and J usage is TRBJ2-2, with 12 bases lining up with TRBD2. V gave up 5 bases and J gave up 6 bases; unmatched junction bases: 4. CDR3 size: 14 residues. From germline, CDR1 is DFQATT and CDR2 SNEGSKA (reference sequence). The CDR3 DNA is TGCAGTGCTCCCCTAGCGGGGGGGCCCGGGGAGCTGTTTTTT. Translated, it gives CSAPLAGGPGELFF.

The table lists this clonotype with a few counts. The chain has TRBV6-2 or TRBV6-3 and TRBJ1-5; 7 bases match TRBD1. Unmatched junction bases numbered 10, after V lost 2 bases and J lost 12 bases. The CDR3 is 14 residues long. Per germline, CDR1 MNHEY and CDR2 SVGEGT. The DNA for the CDR3 is TGTGCCAGCAGTTACACGGACAGGCCGAAACTCCAGCATTTT. As protein: CASSYTDRPKLQHF.

This clonotype has only a few counts. The rearrangement joins TRBV6-5 to TRBJ2-2; no clear D. This CDR3 spans 15 amino acids. Germline values: CDR1 MNHEY, CDR2 SVGAGI. V was clipped by 6 bases and J by 1 base, with 12 bases between them. CDR3: CASRYSPQNTGELFF. CDR3 in DNA: TGTGCCAGCAGATACAGTCCACAGAACACCGGGGAGCTGTTTTTT.

J is TRBJ1-1 and V is TRBV6-5; D not certain. Germline V gene lookup returns CDR1 MNHEY and CDR2 SVGAGI. The germline V and J ends were trimmed by 6 bases and 0 bases, with 8 bases remaining between them. The CDR3 is 13 amino acids. The CDR3 sequence: CASRTSMNTEAFF. Here the CDR3 DNA reads TGTGCCAGCAGGACCTCCATGAACACTGAAGCTTTCTTT.

This clonotype was counted many times. The rearrangement uses TRBV12-3 or TRBV12-4 and TRBJ1-6; the D is unclear. The V end was cut by 0 bases, the J end by 7 bases, with 7 bases between. The CDR3 runs to 14 residues. The CDR3 coding sequence is TGTGCCAGCAGTTTAGCTGGGGAGAATTCACCCCTCCACTTT. Translation: CASSLAGENSPLHF.

The chain has TRBV7-3 and TRBJ2-6; TRBD1 matches 8 bases. The junction had 5 bases not matched to a gene; V was cut back by 4 bases and J by 0 bases. The germline V gene has CDR1 SGHTA and CDR2 FQGTGA. This CDR3 has 17 amino acids. Here the CDR3 reads CASSSGQGGSGANVLTF. CDR3 nucleotides: TGTGCCAGCAGCTCTGGACAGGGCGGCTCTGGGGCCAACGTCCTGACTTTC.

This clonotype was observed a handful of times. The chain links TRBV6-4 to TRBJ2-7, with D possibly matching TRBD1 (5 bases). Germline V gene sequence: CDR1 MRHNA, CDR2 SNTAGT. The V and J ends lost 7 bases and 3 bases respectively, with 13 bases between them. The CDR3 length is 13 residues. CDR3 sequence reads: CASTKGSLYEQYF. CDR3 sequence (DNA): TGTGCCAGCACTAAGGGGTCTCTCTACGAGCAGTACTTC.